This TCR beta chain was documented in a study of cytomegalovirus exposure and HLA in healthy donors. About this clone: Its specificity is unknown.

13 Jbeta primers and 60 Vbeta primers were used for the PCR. Only in-frame clones appear in the TCRdb table, and some are missing; sequencing was by immunoSEQ multiplex PCR. The sample consists of about 180,000 clones, around 74% of them appearing once. Study observations and caveats: There were a few CMV-associated chains whose specificity for CMV antigens was confirmed in vitro.

V lost 2 bases and J 8 bases, leaving 7 bases between the germline ends. CDR1 GTSNPN and CDR2 SVGIG come from the germline V gene (reference sequence). The CDR3 is 11 residues long. The material sequenced was PBMCs. V usage is TRBV30 and J usage is TRBJ2-1; the D is unclear. The clonotype originates from a male donor in good health and CMV-seronegative. In DNA, the CDR3 is TGTGCCTGGAGTCCGGCGGATGAGCAGTTCTTC. Translated, it gives CAWSPADEQFF.